This entry describes one T cell receptor (beta chain). This specimen comes from a study of monozygotic twins with inflammatory bowel disease. Looked up from germline, CDR1 is SGHNT and CDR2 is YYREEE (reference sequence). The CDR3 contains 14 residues. Researchers put TCRalpha and TCRbeta cDNA through two nested PCRs lasting roughly 16 and 10 cycles. TCRdb re-called the 5' RACE reads and shows each CDR3 protein once, DNA omitted. Its table records some 170,000 distinct CDR3 sequences. The receptor comes from a human donor with ulcerative colitis or Crohn's disease, or a healthy co-twin of an affected twin (not recorded which). The chain links TRBV5-4 to TRBJ1-2. The sequenced material came from blood. The chain's CDR3 is CASSTYIPRVGYTF.